The 20 T cell receptor beta chains given below trace back to one sample, sequenced in a study of cytomegalovirus exposure and HLA in healthy donors. The PCR made use of 60 Vbeta and 13 Jbeta primers. The protocol was immunoSEQ multiplex PCR, while the TCRdb copy is restricted to in-frame clones and leaves out a portion. The top ten hold around 5% of the sample, which has about 120,000 clones, 65% to 75% seen once. The sample consisted of PBMCs. Every receptor here comes from a man between 25 and 39 years old in good health and CMV-seropositive.

This chain links TRBV29-1 with TRBJ1-4; tentative D call: TRBD1 (5 bases). V lost 7 bases and J lost 3, with 15 bases in between. The germline V gene has CDR1 SQVTM and CDR2 ANQGSEA. The CDR3 totals 14 residues. The DNA of the CDR3 is TGCAGCGCCCTCGGGGGGTCGGCTAATGAAAAACTGTTTTTT. Translating gives CSALGGSANEKLFF.

Worth noting for this clone: Compared with germline, one end of the junction differs, possibly owing to a read error. The rearrangement links TRBV4-2 to TRBJ1-2, with 8 bases matching TRBD1. Per the germline V gene, CDR1 is LGHNA and CDR2 is YNFKEQ. This CDR3 contains 16 residues. CDR3: CASSQARGQVNYGYPF. The CDR3 DNA reads TGTGCCAGCAGCCAGGCCAGGGGGCAGGTTAACTATGGCTACCCCTTC.

The chain has TRBV5-4 and TRBJ1-1; D gene unclear. V was pared by 4 bases and J by 5 bases, with 15 bases between. This CDR3 is built from 14 residues. Looked up from germline, CDR1 is SGHNT and CDR2 is YYREEE (reference sequence). The CDR3 DNA follows: TGTGCCAGCAGCCGAGGATACACGGGGACTGAAGCTTTCTTT. This encodes CASSRGYTGTEAFF. The complete variable domain, with remaining parts taken from reference TRBV5-4 and TRBJ1-1, reads ETGVTQSPTHLIKTRGQQVTLRCSSQSGHNTVSWYQQALGQGPQFIFQYYREEENGRGNFPPRFSGLQFPNYSSELNVNALELDDSALYLCASSRGYTGTEAFFGQGTRLTVV.

The rearrangement links TRBV9 to TRBJ1-5; 9 bases align to TRBD1. The CDR3 contains 15 residues. CDR1 is SGDLS and CDR2 is YYNGEE in the germline V gene. Losses at the gene ends were 3 bases for V and 6 bases for J; bases not matched to a gene: 7. CDR3 DNA sequence: TGTGCCAGCAGCGAAACAGGGGGCGGTGGTCAGCCCCAGCATTTT. It codes for CASSETGGGGQPQHF.

CDR3 sequence: CASSPRQAGEKLFF. The CDR3 DNA follows: TGTGCCAGCAGCCCCAGACAGGCAGGGGAAAAACTGTTTTTT. The rearrangement joins TRBV7-9 to TRBJ1-4; a possible D gene is TRBD1 (6 bases). From germline, CDR1 is SEHNR and CDR2 FQNEAQ (reference sequence). Trimming took off 5 bases at V and 8 bases at J, with 15 bases between the two ends. This CDR3 is built from 14 residues.

V is TRBV5-1 and J is TRBJ2-7; 11 bases map to TRBD1. V was pared by 4 bases and J by 2 bases, with 2 bases of the junction left unmatched. CDR3 size: 14 residues. CDR1 is SGHRS and CDR2 is YFSETQ in the germline V gene. CDR3 sequence reads: CASSPGQGAYEQYF. In DNA form, the CDR3 reads TGCGCCAGCAGCCCGGGACAGGGGGCCTACGAGCAGTACTTC.

This clone was detected a few times. J is TRBJ2-1 and V is TRBV7-2; tentatively, D is TRBD2 (7 bases). CDR1 SGHTA and CDR2 FQGNSA come from the germline V gene. The V and J ends lost 2 bases and 6 bases respectively, with 14 bases between them. This CDR3 is built from 15 residues. Written as DNA, the CDR3 is TGTGCCAGCAGCTTATGGGGGGGCTTAATCAATGAGCAGTTCTTC. It codes for CASSLWGGLINEQFF.

This sequence joins TRBV7-3 and TRBJ1-1; a weak D match, TRBD1 (6 bases). The ends were cut back, 4 bases at V and 6 bases at J, with 12 bases in the middle. The germline V gene encodes CDR1 SGHTA and CDR2 FQGTGA. The CDR3 has 13 amino acids. The DNA of the CDR3 is TGTGCCAGCAGCTATCAGGGGACGTCTGAAGCTTTCTTT. It yields the protein CASSYQGTSEAFF.

This rearrangement joins TRBV5-6 to TRBJ1-5; D remains ambiguous. The CDR3 runs 13 residues. From germline, CDR1 is SGHDT and CDR2 YYEEEE. The V and J ends lost 4 bases and 9 bases respectively, with 14 bases between them. CDR3 amino acids: CASSGQGARPQHF. Written as DNA, the CDR3 is TGTGCCAGCAGCGGGCAAGGTGCGAGGCCCCAGCATTTT.

V gene TRBV9 combines with J gene TRBJ2-1; the D gene is possibly TRBD2 (6 bases). Germline lookup yields CDR1 SGDLS and CDR2 YYNGEE. Trimming took 4 bases from V and 0 from J, leaving 23 bases between them. This CDR3 region has 19 residues. CDR3 residues: CASSPLAASVGISYNEQFF. In DNA form, the CDR3 reads TGTGCCAGCAGCCCCCTTGCGGCTAGCGTAGGTATCTCCTACAATGAGCAGTTCTTC.

This sequence joins TRBV4-3 and TRBJ1-4; maybe TRBD1 (6 bases). Germline V CDR1 and CDR2: LGHNA, YSLEER. There are 15 residues in the CDR3. Trimming removed 0 bases at V and 6 bases at J, with 11 bases between. CDR3 amino acids: CASSQELGGDEKLFF. Written as DNA, the CDR3 is TGCGCCAGCAGCCAAGAACTAGGGGGTGATGAAAAACTGTTTTTT.

The chain has TRBV7-9 and TRBJ1-6; the match to TRBD1 covers 7 bases. Germline V lookup: CDR1 SEHNR, CDR2 FQNEAQ (reference sequence). This CDR3 comprises 16 residues. V was pared by 5 bases and J by 0 bases, with 4 bases of the junction left unmatched. The CDR3 protein is CASSPGQSSYNSPLHF. The CDR3 DNA reads TGTGCCAGCAGCCCGGGACAGAGCTCCTATAATTCACCCCTCCACTTT. Together with reference TRBV7-9 and TRBJ1-6, the CDR3 gives the full variable domain: DTGVSQNPRHKITKRGQNVTFRCDPISEHNRLYWYRQTLGQGPEFLTYFQNEAQLEKSRLLSDRFSAERPKGSFSTLEIQRTEQGDSAMYLCASSPGQSSYNSPLHFGNGTRLTVT.

The chain employs TRBV6-5 and TRBJ1-4, with TRBD1 identical over 9 bases. The CDR3 loop spans 15 amino acids. CDR1 MNHEY and CDR2 SVGAGI come from the germline V gene. The junction had 7 bases not matched to a gene; V was cut back by 6 bases and J by 5 bases. The CDR3 coding sequence is TGTGCCAGCAGCTATCACAGGGGGCTCAATGAAAAACTGTTTTTT. Its protein product is CASSYHRGLNEKLFF.

V usage is TRBV2 and J usage is TRBJ1-1; D call uncertain. The V gene's germline CDR1 is SNHLY and CDR2 FYNNEI. This CDR3 is built from 15 residues. V lost 2 bases, J lost 1 base, and 11 bases lay in between. CDR3 in amino acids: CASSEWEDANTEAFF. The CDR3 DNA reads TGTGCCAGCAGTGAATGGGAGGATGCGAACACTGAAGCTTTCTTT.

Turning to this clone: Other DNA sequences of this sample code for an identical CDR3. The V and J genes are TRBV9 and TRBJ1-5; weak D call: TRBD1 (5 bases). V was shortened by 2 bases and J by 5 bases, with 14 bases between the two germline ends. The CDR3 extends over 15 amino acids. In germline, CDR1 is SGDLS, CDR2 YYNGEE. The CDR3 sequence is CASSVAGRADQPQHF. The DNA of the CDR3 is TGTGCCAGCAGCGTGGCTGGCAGGGCTGATCAGCCCCAGCATTTT. Full variable domain (missing parts from reference TRBV9 and TRBJ1-5): DSGVTQTPKHLITATGQRVTLRCSPRSGDLSVYWYQQSLDQGLQFLIQYYNGEERAKGNILERFSAQQFPDLHSELNLSSLELGDSALYFCASSVAGRADQPQHFGDGTRLSIL.

The chain recombines TRBV27 with TRBJ1-2; D gene unclear. Per germline, CDR1 MNHEY and CDR2 SMNVEV (reference sequence). Trimming took off 0 bases at V and 3 bases at J, with 8 bases between the two ends. This CDR3 is built from 14 residues. The CDR3 DNA reads as TGTGCCAGCAGTTTATCGCGGGCTGACTATGGCTACACCTTC. Protein product: CASSLSRADYGYTF.

This clone was recorded a few times. This chain joins TRBV4-3 and TRBJ1-1; D uncertain. V lost 4 bases, J lost 0 bases, and 9 bases lay in between. Germline V gene data show CDR1 as LGHNA and CDR2 as YSLEER. CDR3 size: 14 residues. CDR3 in amino acids: CASSPGMMNTEAFF. The CDR3 DNA follows: TGCGCCAGCAGCCCCGGGATGATGAACACTGAAGCTTTCTTT.

The chain employs TRBV28 and TRBJ1-4; no definite D call. The CDR3 spans 16 residues. Germline CDR1 MDHEN, CDR2 SYDVKM. V was shortened by 6 bases and J by 5 bases, with 19 bases between the two germline ends. CDR3 region: CASSRAPRAGNEKLFF. Here the CDR3 DNA reads TGTGCCAGCAGCCGCGCTCCTAGGGCGGGCAATGAAAAACTGTTTTTT.

This chain connects TRBV6-5 to TRBJ1-4, with TRBD1 as a possible D gene (6 bases). CDR3 length equals 15 residues. CDR1 is MNHEY, CDR2 SVGAGI, per germline. The V and J ends lost 8 bases and 0 bases respectively, with 13 bases between them. The CDR3 bases are TGTGCCAGCGGCCCCAGGACAGCAACTAATGAAAAACTGTTTTTT. This translates into CASGPRTATNEKLFF.

The chain is built from TRBV10-2 and TRBJ2-5; the match to TRBD2 covers 13 bases. Trimming removed 3 bases from V and 1 base from J; junction bases left unmatched: 8. Looked up from germline, CDR1 is WSHSY and CDR2 is SAAADI. This CDR3 is built from 18 residues. CDR3 sequence: CASSEGLAGAPIQETQYF. CDR3 coding DNA: TGCGCCAGCAGTGAAGGACTAGCGGGGGCCCCTATCCAAGAGACCCAGTACTTC.